This passage covers 32 T cell receptor beta chains from one sample sequenced in a study of blood T cell repertoires in COVID-19 (dated by TCRdb to about 2020). Receptors were amplified or captured by the immunoSEQ multiplex PCR assay. This is the immuneACCESS table as TCRdb keeps it, with only in-frame sequences that have V and J called. A part of the clones is gone; compared with another copy, unresolved V genes explain less than half, and the rest is unexplained. Across this sample there are 70,000 to 95,000 clones, with 88% seen only once. 6.5% to 9.5% of the sample lies in the top ten. Sample: peripheral blood. These receptors were obtained from a woman in her 70s with acute or convalescent COVID-19.

The chain links TRBV2 to TRBJ2-3; D unresolved. The CDR3 is made up of 13 amino acids. Between the trimmed V and J ends, which lost 3 bases and 5 bases, there was a span of 9 bases. Looked up from germline, CDR1 is SNHLY and CDR2 is FYNNEI. CDR3 sequence (DNA): TGTGCCAGCAGTGAGCTAGTTATAGATACGCAGTATTTT. This sequence encodes CASSELVIDTQYF.

In DNA, the CDR3 is TGTGCCATCAGTGAGAAGCAGGGGGTCAACAATCAGCCCCAGCATTTT. Amino acids: CAISEKQGVNNQPQHF. V usage is TRBV10-3 and J usage is TRBJ1-5; 7 bases match TRBD1. The CDR3 covers 16 residues. The J segment lost 3 bases and the V segment lost 2 bases, leaving 7 bases of the junction unmatched. Germline loops: CDR1 ENHRY, CDR2 SYGVKD.

This rearrangement joins TRBV5-1 to TRBJ2-7, with 9 nucleotides matching TRBD2. CDR3 size: 15 residues. Trimming removed 3 bases from V and 6 bases from J; junction bases left unmatched: 10. Germline CDR1 SGHRS, CDR2 YFSETQ. CDR3 amino acids: CASSSSSGTPLEQYF. CDR3 DNA: TGCGCCAGCAGCTCTTCTAGCGGGACCCCCCTCGAGCAGTACTTC.

The genes are TRBV15 and TRBJ1-2; D remains unclear. This CDR3 is built from 15 residues. V lost 6 bases, J lost 3 bases, and 17 bases lay in between. Per germline, CDR1 LNHNV and CDR2 YYDKDF (reference sequence). CDR3 DNA: TGTGCCACCAGGAGGTCTACTTCGTCTGACTATGGCTACACCTTC. Its translation: CATRRSTSSDYGYTF.

The chain carries TRBV6-5 and TRBJ2-2; D possibly corresponds to TRBD1 (5 bases). Looked up from germline, CDR1 is MNHEY and CDR2 is SVGAGI. The CDR3 is 16 amino acids. Trimming stripped 0 bases from V and 7 bases from J, with 15 bases between. The CDR3 bases are TGTGCCAGCAGTTACTCTCCAGGGCCCCGGTACGGGGAGCTGTTTTTT. Its translation: CASSYSPGPRYGELFF.

This chain joins TRBV7-8 and TRBJ1-1; unclear D gene. The germline V gene encodes CDR1 SGHVS and CDR2 FQNEAQ. This CDR3 is 13 amino acids long. Trimming left V 3 bases short and J 0 bases short, with 5 bases between. The CDR3 region has the DNA TGTGCCAGCAGCTTCAGATTGAACACTGAAGCTTTCTTT. This gives the protein CASSFRLNTEAFF.

V is TRBV5-1 and J is TRBJ2-1, with D hard to call. Trimming cost V 2 bases and J 8 bases, with 14 bases left between them. The CDR3 has 14 residues. Germline V gene data show CDR1 as SGHRS and CDR2 as YFSETQ. The CDR3 protein is CASSFYSRIDEQFF. Here the CDR3 DNA reads TGCGCCAGCAGCTTTTACAGTCGGATCGATGAGCAGTTCTTC.

This rearrangement joins TRBV9 to TRBJ2-5; D gene unclear. Trimming removed 0 bases from V and 4 bases from J, with 10 bases in between. The CDR3 is made up of 14 amino acids. The germline V gene has CDR1 SGDLS and CDR2 YYNGEE. CDR3 DNA: TGTGCCAGCAGCGTAGGTGTAGCTCGAGAGACCCAGTACTTC. Translated, it gives CASSVGVARETQYF.

This chain uses TRBV4-1 with TRBJ1-5; D gene unclear. V was shortened by 5 bases and J by 5 bases, with 10 bases between the two germline ends. The CDR3 contains 13 residues. Germline V lookup: CDR1 MGHRA, CDR2 YSYEKL. This CDR3 reads CASSTPGDQPQHF. The DNA of the CDR3 is TGCGCCAGCAGCACGCCCGGGGATCAGCCCCAGCATTTT.

V is TRBV7-3 and J is TRBJ2-5; 7 bases map to TRBD1. Per germline, CDR1 SGHTA and CDR2 FQGTGA. J lost 5 bases, V lost 2 bases, and 17 bases had no gene match. This CDR3 has 18 amino acids. The CDR3 coding sequence is TGTGCCAGCAGCTTATTTGGTGGACAGGCCAAAATGGGGGAGACCCAGTACTTC. Protein product: CASSLFGGQAKMGETQYF.

V and J are TRBV21-1 and TRBJ1-4. TRBV21-1 is deemed a pseudogene. The CDR3 length is 16 residues. The CDR3: CASSKASRRANEKLFF. The CDR3 DNA is TGTGCCAGCAGCAAAGCGTCACGGAGAGCAAATGAAAAACTGTTTTTT.

The genes are TRBV6-1 and TRBJ2-7, with D possibly TRBD2 on 6 matching bases. The V end was cut by 4 bases, the J end by 1 base, with 17 bases between. This CDR3 region has 16 residues. Germline values: CDR1 MNHNS, CDR2 SASEGT. CDR3 bases: TGTGCCAGCAGTGTTGGGAGGACCACTTTTTCCTACGAGCAGTACTTC. Its translation is CASSVGRTTFSYEQYF.

This clone was found a few times. This chain links TRBV3-1 (or the pseudogene TRBV3-2) with TRBJ1-2; unclear D gene. Trimming took off 0 bases at V and 2 bases at J, with 7 bases between the two ends. The CDR3 covers 14 residues. Germline loops: CDR1 LGHDT, CDR2 YNNKEL (reference sequence). CDR3 bases: TGTGCCAGCAGCCAAGAAAAAGCGAACTATGGCTACACCTTC. This codes for CASSQEKANYGYTF.

The chain recombines TRBV30 with TRBJ1-3; 7 bases match TRBD1. The CDR3 consists of 15 residues. Per the germline V gene, CDR1 is GTSNPN and CDR2 is SVGIG (reference sequence). Trimming cost V 0 bases and J 1 base; bases outside gene matches: 3. CDR3 amino acids: CAWSVTGKSGNTIYF. The CDR3 nucleotides read TGTGCCTGGAGTGTGACAGGGAAATCTGGAAACACCATATATTTT.

The chain is built from TRBV9 and TRBJ2-2; 9 bases match TRBD2. Germline lookup yields CDR1 SGDLS and CDR2 YYNGEE. Trimming cost V 4 bases and J 0 bases; bases outside gene matches: 13. The CDR3 runs 19 residues. The CDR3 DNA follows: TGTGCCAGCAGCCCAAGGGGGCTAGCGGGAATCACGAACACCGGGGAGCTGTTTTTT. It yields the protein CASSPRGLAGITNTGELFF.

The CDR3 DNA follows: TGCAGTGCGAGTAGCGGGAGTCTCGGCAATGAGCAGTTCTTC. This sequence encodes CSASSGSLGNEQFF. The chain employs TRBV20-1 and TRBJ2-1; 9 positions agree with TRBD2. The germline V gene encodes CDR1 DFQATT and CDR2 SNEGSKA (reference sequence). The CDR3 is 14 residues long. Losses at the gene ends were 6 bases for V and 6 bases for J; bases not matched to a gene: 9.

This chain links TRBV11-2 with TRBJ1-1, with 7 bases aligning to TRBD1. Trimming cost V 1 base and J 5 bases; bases outside gene matches: 10. CDR3 size: 16 residues. Per germline, CDR1 SGHAT and CDR2 FQNNGV. CDR3 bases: TGTGCCAGCAGCTTAGGACATACAGGGGAGTGGACTGAAGCTTTCTTT. Translation: CASSLGHTGEWTEAFF.

The V gene is TRBV5-4, the J gene TRBJ2-7, with TRBD1 matching 10 bases. Unmatched junction bases numbered 5, after V lost 3 bases and J lost 2 bases. Per the germline V gene, CDR1 is SGHNT and CDR2 is YYREEE (reference sequence). This CDR3 has 15 residues. As DNA, the CDR3 is TGTGCCAGCAGCTCCCGGGACAGGGGAGCCTACGAGCAGTACTTC. Its protein is CASSSRDRGAYEQYF.

This clone showed up just once. The genes are TRBV29-1 and TRBJ2-1, with 7 bases aligning to TRBD2. The CDR3 runs to 14 residues. V trimming: 6 bases; J trimming: 6 bases; junction bases outside the gene matches: 11. Germline V gene data show CDR1 as SQVTM and CDR2 as ANQGSEA. The CDR3 DNA reads TGCAGCGTCGTGCTTTGGGGGGGTCGCAATGAGCAGTTCTTC. Protein: CSVVLWGGRNEQFF.

This chain uses TRBV19 with TRBJ1-1; 7 nucleotides align to TRBD1. The CDR3 runs to 16 residues. The V gene's germline CDR1 is LNHDA and CDR2 SQIVND (reference sequence). The V gene end was trimmed by 1 base and the J gene end by 4 bases; junction bases not matched to a gene: 9. The CDR3 DNA sequence: TGTGCCAGTAGTATAGGGGGACAGCTAATCGTCACTGAAGCTTTCTTT. This gives the protein CASSIGGQLIVTEAFF.

This sequence joins TRBV4-2 and TRBJ2-1; the match to TRBD2 covers 9 bases. Trimming at V came to 5 bases and at J to 4 bases, leaving 3 bases not matched to a gene. Per germline, CDR1 LGHNA and CDR2 YNFKEQ. The length of the CDR3 is 14 residues. This CDR3 is CASSGAGGYNEQFF. For the CDR3, the DNA is TGTGCCAGCAGCGGGGCGGGGGGGTACAATGAGCAGTTCTTC.

The DNA for the CDR3 is TGTGCCAGTAGATGGACTAGCGGGCGCAATGAGCAGTTCTTC. Translation gives CASRWTSGRNEQFF. The rearrangement links TRBV19 to TRBJ2-1, with 11 bases lining up with TRBD2. Losses at the gene ends were 6 bases for V and 6 bases for J; bases not matched to a gene: 4. The germline CDR1 and CDR2 sequences are LNHDA and SQIVND (reference sequence). The CDR3 is 14 amino acids.

This sequence joins TRBV5-1 and TRBJ2-1; 9 bases are shared with TRBD2. This CDR3 has 15 residues. The V gene end was trimmed by 1 base and the J gene end by 4 bases; junction bases not matched to a gene: 3. Germline V gene sequence: CDR1 SGHRS, CDR2 YFSETQ. The CDR3 spells CASSLLSGGYNEQFF. The CDR3, as DNA: TGCGCCAGCAGCTTGCTCAGCGGGGGGTACAATGAGCAGTTCTTC.

The chain recombines TRBV5-1 with TRBJ2-1; a weak D match, TRBD2 (6 bases). The CDR3 sequence is 15 residues long. V was clipped by 7 bases and J by 2 bases, with 16 bases between them. CDR1 is SGHRS, CDR2 YFSETQ, per germline. DNA of the CDR3: TGCGCCAGCCATACCGGGACTGGCACCTACAATGAGCAGTTCTTC. Residues: CASHTGTGTYNEQFF.

This rearrangement joins TRBV3-1 (or the pseudogene TRBV3-2) to TRBJ2-2, with 7 bases that match TRBD2. The V and J ends lost 1 base and 6 bases, in that order; junction bases with no gene match: 8. Germline V gene lookup returns CDR1 LGHDT and CDR2 YNNKEL (reference sequence). The CDR3 covers 16 residues. CDR3 in amino acids: CASSQGLARSPGELFF. The CDR3 DNA reads as TGTGCCAGCAGCCAAGGACTAGCCAGGTCTCCCGGGGAGCTGTTTTTT.

The chain combines TRBV5-1 with TRBJ2-1, with D perhaps matching TRBD2 (6 bases). V lost 1 base and J 3 bases, leaving 11 bases between the germline ends. Germline CDR1 and CDR2: SGHRS and YFSETQ. The CDR3 runs 15 residues. The CDR3 loop is CASSLTGTVYNEQFF. CDR3 coding DNA: TGCGCCAGCAGCTTGACCGGGACTGTCTACAATGAGCAGTTCTTC.

V gene TRBV21-1 combines with J gene TRBJ1-5; the table's D call TRBD1 went unverified against the DNA. TRBV21-1 constitutes a pseudogene. The CDR3 consists of 14 residues. The chain's CDR3 is CASSKEGGREPQHF. DNA for the CDR3: TGTGCCAGCAGCAAAGAAGGGGGCCGGGAGCCCCAGCATTTT.

The V gene is TRBV2, the J gene TRBJ2-3, with 16 nucleotides matching TRBD2. V lost 5 bases and J lost 8; bases outside the gene matches: 7. Germline assignment: CDR1 SNHLY and CDR2 FYNNEI. The length of the CDR3 is 16 residues. The CDR3 DNA is TGTGCCAGCAGTCTTGGGACTAGCGGGAGGGCCGCTACGCAGTATTTT. Protein sequence: CASSLGTSGRAATQYF.

This chain uses TRBV7-6 with TRBJ2-7, with D perhaps TRBD2 (5 bases). V was clipped by 1 base and J by 3 bases, with 19 bases between them. CDR1 is SGHVS, CDR2 FNYEAQ, per germline. The CDR3 runs 17 residues. CDR3 coding DNA: TGTGCCAGCAGCTTAGAGGATTTCGGCGGGTCCTTCTACGAGCAGTACTTC. Amino acid sequence: CASSLEDFGGSFYEQYF.

This clone was seen just once. The chain joins TRBV5-4 to TRBJ2-3, with 10 bases aligning to TRBD2. The trim removed 4 bases at V and 3 bases at J, leaving 8 bases unmatched. Germline-derived CDR1 and CDR2 are SGHNT and YYREEE (reference sequence). CDR3 length equals 16 residues. The CDR3 region is CASSLERGGVTDTQYF. The CDR3 DNA is TGTGCCAGCAGCCTAGAGCGGGGGGGCGTGACAGATACGCAGTATTTT.

The chain carries TRBV2 and TRBJ2-2; perhaps TRBD1 as D (5 bases). The V gene lost 6 bases and the J gene lost 1 base, with 12 bases spanning the gap. The CDR3 is 15 amino acids. The germline V gene encodes CDR1 SNHLY and CDR2 FYNNEI. CDR3 DNA sequence: TGTGCCAGCAGGGGTCGACAGAGGAACACCGGGGAGCTGTTTTTT. Residues: CASRGRQRNTGELFF.

The chain combines TRBV11-2 with TRBJ2-5; tentatively, D is TRBD2 (6 bases). V lost 1 base, J lost 4 bases, and 13 bases lay in between. Germline assignment: CDR1 SGHAT and CDR2 FQNNGV. The CDR3 is 15 amino acids. Written as DNA, the CDR3 is TGTGCCAGCAGCTTAGTACGGAGGAGGGGAGAGACCCAGTACTTC. Protein sequence: CASSLVRRRGETQYF.